This T cell receptor beta chain was sequenced for a study of blood T cell repertoires in COVID-19. Study as a whole: Whether acute or convalescent, the COVID-19 samples came from the United States, Italy and Spain. Sources were T cells, B-cell-depleted T cells, or PBMCs; the material itself was cDNA or gDNA.

Authors' methods: By means of reference gene primer amplification, nucleated cell counts were estimated. TCRdb's copy holds only in-frame clones and misses some; the assay was immunoSEQ multiplex PCR. V and J calls and clone size are those listed in that table; D and trimming were worked out from the DNA. This table has 29,000 or so clones, around nine tenths appearing once. The germline CDR1 and CDR2 sequences are KGHDR and SFDVKD. The CDR3 length is 14 residues. Trimming removed 6 bases from V and 7 bases from J, with 15 bases in between. This sequence originates from a human donor in a cohort sampled during active COVID-19. The donor label of this sample is uncertain. Sequencing input: peripheral blood. The chain is built from TRBV24-1 and TRBJ2-1; D possibly corresponds to TRBD2 (6 bases). The CDR3 DNA is TGTGCCACCAGTTATTCGAGCGGGCTTAATGAGCAGTTCTTC. This sequence encodes CATSYSSGLNEQFF.